The following is a T cell receptor beta chain sequence with its context. The antigen is undetermined. Each CDR3 protein gets one entry after TCRdb re-called the 5' RACE reads with MiXCR. There are roughly 7,000 distinct CDR3 sequences in the sample; 50% occur only once, and less than 4% lies in the top ten. V shed 4 bases, J shed 6 bases, and the junction held 12 bases outside the gene matches. The germline gives CDR1 LGHNA, CDR2 YNFKEQ. The CDR3 has 16 residues. Findings of the study overall: Greatest tumor Treg TCR overlap was with tumor naive CD4+ cells. Whole repertoires were not studied in the larger cohort, only one V-J beta rearrangement.

The sequenced sample consisted of naive CD4+ T cells sorted from a lymph node. Indicated subset: naive CD4+ T cells, CD4+CD45RA+CD25-. The chain is built from TRBV4-2 and TRBJ2-4, with 7 bases matching TRBD1. This sequence was found in a female donor with breast cancer. The CDR3 DNA sequence: TGTGCCAGCAGCCCCCAGGGACAGTCTTGGGGAAACATTCAGTACTTC. Translating it yields CASSPQGQSWGNIQYF.